Below are 30 T cell receptor beta chains sequenced from a single sample in a study of PD-1 blockade in classical Hodgkin lymphoma. Here immunoSEQ multiplex PCR was the method, and the copy in TCRdb shows in-frame clones only, minus some. The sample carries about 32,000 clones, 82% recorded once. There was relapse after autologous stem cell transplantation in every patient, and there was variation in brentuximab vedotin exposure. The sample consisted of peripheral blood mononuclear cells (PBMCs), taken at baseline. The origin of the receptors is a human donor with classical Hodgkin lymphoma.

The chain joins TRBV4-2 to TRBJ1-5; TRBD1 is a possible D gene (6 bases). Germline lookup yields CDR1 LGHNA and CDR2 YNFKEQ. CDR3 length equals 14 residues. Between the trimmed V and J ends, which lost 5 bases and 6 bases, there was a span of 14 bases. The CDR3: CASSDRGGTQPQHF. The CDR3 region has the DNA TGTGCCAGCAGCGACAGAGGGGGGACTCAGCCCCAGCATTTT.

The rearrangement uses TRBV15 and TRBJ2-5; D may be TRBD2 (6 bases). Germline V gene data show CDR1 as LNHNV and CDR2 as YYDKDF (reference sequence). The CDR3 runs to 15 residues. Trimming left V 8 bases short and J 2 bases short, with 18 bases between. The CDR3 protein is CATSSWVAGQETQYF. The CDR3, as DNA: TGTGCCACCTCCTCGTGGGTTGCGGGGCAAGAGACCCAGTACTTC. Looking up the rest from reference TRBV15 and TRBJ2-5 gives the full variable domain: DAMVIQNPRYQVTQFGKPVTLSCSQTLNHNVMYWYQQKSSQAPKLLFHYYDKDFNNEADTPDNFQSRRPNTSFCFLDIRSPGLGDTAMYLCATSSWVAGQETQYFGPGTRLLVL.

The chain links TRBV5-4 to TRBJ2-3; 8 nucleotides align to TRBD2. Looked up from germline, CDR1 is SGHNT and CDR2 is YYREEE (reference sequence). The J segment lost 3 bases and the V segment lost 3 bases, leaving 9 bases of the junction unmatched. This CDR3 is built from 16 residues. The CDR3 is CASSWRLGLETDTQYF. As DNA, the CDR3 is TGTGCCAGCAGCTGGAGGCTGGGACTAGAGACAGATACGCAGTATTTT.

The chain uses TRBV5-1 and TRBJ2-7, with D unresolved. The V gene's germline CDR1 is SGHRS and CDR2 YFSETQ. V was shortened by 0 bases and J by 5 bases, with 18 bases between the two germline ends. The CDR3 contains 16 residues. This CDR3 is CASSLGAPQGVHEQYF. In nucleotides, the CDR3 is TGCGCCAGCAGCTTGGGGGCCCCCCAAGGCGTCCACGAGCAGTACTTC.

The chain is built from TRBV28 and TRBJ2-7, with 8 bases lining up with TRBD1. The CDR3 sequence is 14 residues long. The V and J ends lost 5 bases and 0 bases, in that order; junction bases with no gene match: 3. The germline CDR1 and CDR2 sequences are MDHEN and SYDVKM. The DNA of the CDR3 is TGTGCCAGCAGTCCGGGACAGGTCTCCTACGAGCAGTACTTC. The encoded protein is CASSPGQVSYEQYF.

The J gene is TRBJ1-2, the V gene TRBV19; TRBD1 aligns across 8 bases. The length of the CDR3 is 16 residues. Germline values: CDR1 LNHDA, CDR2 SQIVND (reference sequence). Trimming cost V 6 bases and J 2 bases; bases outside gene matches: 11. The DNA for the CDR3 is TGTGCCAGTAGCCGCTCCACCGGACAGGGCAACTATGGCTACACCTTC. It translates to CASSRSTGQGNYGYTF.

The V and J genes are TRBV6-1 and TRBJ2-7, with a possible D match to TRBD1 (7 bases). V lost 5 bases to trimming and J lost 3 bases, with 11 bases between them. CDR1 and CDR2 from the germline V gene are MNHNS and SASEGT. This CDR3 is built from 13 residues. The CDR3 region has the DNA TGTGCCAGCAGTTGGCAGGGGGGCTACGAGCAGTACTTC. Amino acid sequence: CASSWQGGYEQYF.

The gene calls are TRBV7-2 and TRBJ1-1, with D perhaps matching TRBD1 (6 bases). V shed 2 bases and J shed 11 bases, with 9 bases lying between them. This CDR3 spans 11 amino acids. CDR1 is SGHTA and CDR2 is FQGNSA in the germline V gene. This chain's CDR3 is CASSLQGRAFF. The CDR3 coding sequence is TGTGCCAGCAGCTTACAGGGGAGGGCTTTCTTT.

V is TRBV5-1 and J is TRBJ1-3; unclear D gene. Between the trimmed V and J ends, which lost 4 bases and 5 bases, there was a span of 10 bases. The CDR3 has 13 amino acids. Germline V gene sequence: CDR1 SGHRS, CDR2 YFSETQ. The CDR3 loop is CASSVGERNTIYF. CDR3 in DNA: TGCGCCAGCAGCGTTGGAGAGAGAAACACCATATATTTT.

The chain is built from TRBV19 and TRBJ2-6; D ambiguous. Germline V gives CDR1 LNHDA, CDR2 SQIVND (reference sequence). The germline V and J ends were trimmed by 3 bases and 0 bases, with 9 bases remaining between them. The CDR3 consists of 16 residues. The DNA of the CDR3 is TGTGCCAGTAGTATCCGCAGTCTCTCTGGGGCCAACGTCCTGACTTTC. It encodes CASSIRSLSGANVLTF.

V and J are TRBV5-8 and TRBJ1-1; D is unresolved. The CDR3 runs 12 residues. V was cut by 1 base and J by 4 bases, with 5 bases left in between. From germline, CDR1 is SGHTS and CDR2 YDEGEE. The CDR3 nucleotides are TGTGCCAGCAGCTTGTCGCGCACTGAAGCTTTCTTT. Amino acids: CASSLSRTEAFF.

The chain has TRBV9 and TRBJ2-7, with TRBD1 identical over 7 bases. This CDR3 is 14 amino acids long. From germline, CDR1 is SGDLS and CDR2 YYNGEE. V shed 4 bases, J shed 6 bases, and the junction held 10 bases outside the gene matches. The CDR3 reads CASSTRTGSLEQYF. The CDR3 DNA reads as TGTGCCAGCAGCACTCGGACAGGCTCCCTCGAGCAGTACTTC.

The V and J genes are TRBV4-3 and TRBJ2-7; 8 bases align to TRBD1. CDR1 is LGHNA, CDR2 YSLEER, per germline. The CDR3 loop spans 14 amino acids. Unmatched junction bases numbered 2, after V lost 1 base and J lost 3 bases. The CDR3 DNA sequence: TGCGCCAGCAGCCAAGTCACAGGGGGCTACGAGCAGTACTTC. Its protein product is CASSQVTGGYEQYF.

The V call is TRBV11-2, the J call TRBJ1-5, with D unresolved. The CDR3 spans 12 residues. Germline V gene sequence: CDR1 SGHAT, CDR2 FQNNGV. V lost 4 bases to trimming and J lost 5 bases, with 6 bases between them. The CDR3 loop reads CASSSEDQPQHF. The CDR3 bases are TGTGCCAGCAGCTCAGAAGATCAGCCCCAGCATTTT.

The J gene is TRBJ2-7, the V gene TRBV7-2, with 10 bases that match TRBD2. Germline values: CDR1 SGHTA, CDR2 FQGNSA. The CDR3 totals 16 residues. J was trimmed by 0 bases and V by 1 base; bases with no gene match: 3. The CDR3 loop reads CASSLVSGGASYEQYF. The CDR3 DNA reads as TGTGCCAGCAGCTTAGTGAGCGGGGGGGCCTCCTACGAGCAGTACTTC.

This chain connects TRBV2 to TRBJ1-3; possible D gene TRBD1, 6 bases. Germline CDR1 and CDR2: SNHLY and FYNNEI. The CDR3 loop spans 14 amino acids. V lost 6 bases to trimming and J lost 0 bases, with 9 bases between them. The CDR3 DNA is TGTGCCAGCAGCCAGGACAGCTCTGGAAACACCATATATTTT. Its translation: CASSQDSSGNTIYF.

The V call is TRBV4-3, the J call TRBJ1-6, with D maybe TRBD1 (6 bases). Germline assignment: CDR1 LGHNA and CDR2 YSLEER. V shed 3 bases and J shed 1 base, with 16 bases lying between them. The CDR3 totals 18 residues. The CDR3 protein is CASSQAQRGSSYNSPLHF. CDR3 DNA sequence: TGCGCCAGCAGCCAGGCTCAAAGGGGGTCGTCCTATAATTCACCCCTCCACTTT.

The CDR3 nucleotides read TGCGCCAGCAGCCAAGGAACGGGATATGGCTACACCTTC. Encoded protein: CASSQGTGYGYTF. This sequence joins TRBV4-3 and TRBJ1-2; D is undetermined. The CDR3 consists of 13 residues. The germline V gene encodes CDR1 LGHNA and CDR2 YSLEER. Trimming stripped 1 base from V and 5 bases from J, with 8 bases between.

This chain joins TRBV2 and TRBJ2-7, with 7 bases that match TRBD1. Germline trimming cut 6 bases from V and 0 bases from J; bases unmatched to any gene: 2. This CDR3 is 13 amino acids long. Germline V gene data show CDR1 as SNHLY and CDR2 as FYNNEI. The CDR3 sequence: CASRRTGSYEQYF. CDR3 nucleotides: TGTGCCAGCAGGCGGACAGGCTCCTACGAGCAGTACTTC.

The V gene is TRBV19, the J gene TRBJ1-3, with D hard to call. The germline CDR1 and CDR2 sequences are LNHDA and SQIVND (reference sequence). The CDR3 loop spans 15 amino acids. The V and J ends lost 3 bases and 0 bases respectively, with 9 bases between them. The CDR3 DNA follows: TGTGCCAGTAGTATCCTCGGGGACTCTGGAAACACCATATATTTT. It encodes CASSILGDSGNTIYF.

The chain links TRBV11-3 to TRBJ2-5; TRBD2 is a possible D gene (7 bases). V lost 11 bases to trimming and J lost 1 base, with 14 bases between them. From germline, CDR1 is SGHNT and CDR2 YENEEA. CDR3 length: 13 residues. The DNA of the CDR3 is TGTGCCTGCGATCGGGGGGCCCAAGAGACCCAGTACTTC. It is translated as CACDRGAQETQYF. Full variable domain (rest looked up from reference TRBV11-3 and TRBJ2-5): EAGVVQSPRYKIIEKKQPVAFWCNPISGHNTLYWYLQNLGQGPELLIRYENEEAVDDSQLPKDRFSAERLKGVDSTLKIQPAELGDSAVYLCACDRGAQETQYFGPGTRLLVL.

Only one count was recorded for this clone. The genes are TRBV4-3 and TRBJ2-2; TRBD2 aligns across 9 bases. Germline trimming cut 0 bases from V and 4 bases from J; bases unmatched to any gene: 15. Germline assignment: CDR1 LGHNA and CDR2 YSLEER. This CDR3 comprises 20 residues. CDR3 DNA sequence: TGCGCCAGCAGCCAAGATCCTGTTTTAGGGCGGGGGGGCCCCACCGGGGAGCTGTTTTTT. This encodes CASSQDPVLGRGGPTGELFF.

The gene calls are TRBV5-3 and TRBJ2-1, with D perhaps matching TRBD1 (6 bases). TRBV5-3 is an ORF, and what it does is uncertain. CDR3 size: 16 residues. V lost 5 bases and J lost 0, with 15 bases in between. The CDR3, as DNA: TGTGCCAGAAGACCGACAGGATCACTCTCCTACAATGAGCAGTTCTTC. It is translated as CARRPTGSLSYNEQFF.

CDR3 bases: TGTGCCAGCAGCTTGGTTGTAATTAATGAAAAACTGTTTTTT. Protein product: CASSLVVINEKLFF. V usage is TRBV5-6 and J usage is TRBJ1-4; D unclear. There are 14 residues in the CDR3. The V end was cut by 0 bases, the J end by 4 bases, with 7 bases between. CDR1 is SGHDT, CDR2 YYEEEE, per germline.

The chain recombines TRBV18 with TRBJ1-1; 9 bases are a match to TRBD1. Germline V gene data show CDR1 as KGHSH and CDR2 as LQKENI. V dropped 2 bases and J dropped 4; count of bases not matched to a gene: 5. This CDR3 is built from 15 residues. The CDR3, as DNA: TGTGCCAGCTCACCAACCGGGACAGGGTCCACTGAAGCTTTCTTT. It translates to CASSPTGTGSTEAFF.

The chain is built from TRBV23-1 and TRBJ1-1; tentatively, D is TRBD1 (5 bases). TRBV23-1 is classed as an ORF, of uncertain function. Between the trimmed V and J ends, which lost 3 bases and 4 bases, there was a span of 12 bases. This CDR3 has 14 amino acids. CDR3 sequence reads: CASSQPGRGTEAFF. The CDR3 DNA follows: TGCGCCAGCAGTCAGCCGGGTAGGGGCACTGAAGCTTTCTTT.

CDR3 nucleotides: TGTGCCAGTACCGACAGGGGGTTGCCAGAAAATGAAAAACTGTTTTTT. This sequence encodes CASTDRGLPENEKLFF. The V and J genes are TRBV19 and TRBJ1-4, with 9 bases matching TRBD1. Germline trimming cut 7 bases from V and 5 bases from J; bases unmatched to any gene: 11. Germline V gene sequence: CDR1 LNHDA, CDR2 SQIVND (reference sequence). CDR3 size: 16 residues.

The rearrangement uses TRBV2 and TRBJ1-1; D is possibly TRBD1 (6 bases). CDR3 length equals 14 residues. V was clipped by 5 bases and J by 4 bases, with 14 bases between them. Germline assignment: CDR1 SNHLY and CDR2 FYNNEI. The DNA for the CDR3 is TGTGCCAGCAGTCGACAGGCTCTGGGCACTGAAGCTTTCTTT. Translated, it gives CASSRQALGTEAFF.

The rearrangement links TRBV18 to TRBJ2-2, with D unresolved. The CDR3 is 12 residues long. V was trimmed by 3 bases and J by 6 bases, leaving 5 bases between them. The germline V gene encodes CDR1 KGHSH and CDR2 LQKENI. CDR3 nucleotide sequence: TGTGCCAGCTCACCTGGGGCCGGGGAGCTGTTTTTT. Protein: CASSPGAGELFF. Full variable domain (outside the CDR3, taken from reference TRBV18 and TRBJ2-2): NAGVMQNPRHLVRRRGQEARLRCSPMKGHSHVYWYRQLPEEGLKFMVYLQKENIIDESGMPKERFSAEFPKEGPSILRIQQVVRGDSAAYFCASSPGAGELFFGEGSRLTVL.

The chain combines TRBV4-2 with TRBJ1-4, with a tentative D call TRBD1 (5 bases). The CDR3 totals 15 residues. V gave up 0 bases and J gave up 8 bases, with 13 bases separating them. CDR1 is LGHNA, CDR2 YNFKEQ, per germline. CDR3 DNA sequence: TGTGCCAGCAGCCAAGATTTTCAGGGAAAAGAAAAACTGTTTTTT. Its translation is CASSQDFQGKEKLFF.